This T cell receptor (beta chain) stems from a study of early T cells in non-severe SARS-CoV-2 infection. As for the study in general: From unsorted whole blood, bulk RNA was sequenced, and the chains remained unpaired.

CDR3 length: 14 residues. CDR1 and CDR2 from the germline V gene are SGHNT and YENEEA. The germline V and J ends were trimmed by 1 base and 3 bases, with 10 bases remaining between them. Molecules of cDNA were individually given unique molecular identifiers that were attached to them. MiXCR, run by TCRdb on the 5' RACE reads, gives a single entry per CDR3 protein. The repertoire holds more than 65,000 distinct CDR3 sequences, with roughly an eighth as singletons. As regards this clonotype: Its antigen remains unknown.

Study-level results: Anti-spike CD8 responses were favored in VDJdb matching, and private and CD4 specificities were missed.

The origin of this receptor is an adult who was a healthcare worker with PCR-confirmed SARS-CoV-2 infection or an uninfected control (not recorded which). Material: whole blood, obtained at baseline. The chain recombines TRBV11-3 with TRBJ2-7; the D gene is possibly TRBD1 (6 bases). This chain's CDR3 is CASSLGQGNYEQYF. The CDR3 nucleotides read TGTGCCAGCAGCTTAGGGCAGGGGAACTACGAGCAGTACTTC.